The clone carrying this T cell receptor (beta chain) is a singleton in its sample. No antigen is known for it. Positively selected for CCR7, the CD45RO-negative cells used as naive CD8 cells excluded terminally differentiated effector memory CD45RA+ cells. The donors, healthy adults who were HIV-negative, had experienced no recent acute infections or vaccinations. The sample is drawn from a study of shared clonotypes between healthy human individuals. Findings and limits, study-wide: It was only blood that was sampled, and tissue repertoires likely differ.

Profiling relied on immunoSEQ multiplex PCR, and the TCRdb table lists in-frame clones only, not all of them. The table records more than 2 million clones, 90% to 95% of them present only once. The CDR3 runs 15 residues. Trimming removed 7 bases from V and 5 bases from J, with 19 bases in between. Per germline, CDR1 MNHEY and CDR2 SMNVEV (reference sequence). The V gene is TRBV27, the J gene TRBJ2-3, with a tentative D call TRBD2 (6 bases). This sequence was found in a man aged 18 to 29 in good health. Some clones in this sample may be carry-over from other donors' samples. Sequencing was performed on naive CD8+ T cells from PBMCs. The CDR3 nucleotides are TGTGCCAGCACACCTTCGAGCGGGCGACAAGATACGCAGTATTTT. It is translated as CASTPSSGRQDTQYF.